These 17 T cell receptor beta chains were sequenced from one sample in a study of radiation and T cells in renal cell carcinoma (dated by TCRdb to about 2020). The time point label, as the study defines it: baseline pretreatment blood. The meaning of the sample's treatment or condition label: 15 Gy SBRT to primary tumor, nephrectomy 4 weeks later. The protocol used for the library was the immunoSEQ multiplex PCR assay. The table was pulled from immuneACCESS by TCRdb, which kept in-frame rearrangements only. Such tables lose some clones; where checked, under half of the loss comes from unresolved V genes, and the rest has no known cause. This sample holds 110,000 to 150,000 clones; 70% to 90% were observed only once. The leading ten clones occupy around 12% of the sample. The material sequenced was blood, taken from a patient whose treatment included radiotherapy and nephrectomy. The receptors stem from a woman in her 50s with renal cell carcinoma.

The chain links TRBV6-5 to TRBJ2-1; D gene unclear. In germline, CDR1 is MNHEY, CDR2 SVGAGI. The ends were cut back, 6 bases at V and 9 bases at J, with 9 bases in the middle. The CDR3 extends over 11 amino acids. CDR3 nucleotide sequence: TGTGCCAGCAGCCGTGACCTTGAGCAGTTCTTC. Translated, it gives CASSRDLEQFF.

The CDR3 coding sequence is TGTGCTAGTGGTTTGGAACCACAGGGGGCTAATGAGCAGTTCTTC. Translated, it gives CASGLEPQGANEQFF. The chain employs TRBV12-5 and TRBJ2-1; 9 positions agree with TRBD1. There are 15 residues in the CDR3. Looked up from germline, CDR1 is LGHNT and CDR2 is FRNRAP. After removal of 1 base from V and 7 bases from J, the junction contained 5 bases not matched to a gene.

The chain is built from TRBV11-2 and TRBJ1-1; 8 bases fit TRBD1. This CDR3 region has 13 residues. The junction had 4 bases not matched to a gene; V was cut back by 5 bases and J by 5 bases. Germline assignment: CDR1 SGHAT and CDR2 FQNNGV. The CDR3 DNA sequence: TGTGCCAGCAGCACAAACAGGGGGACTGAAGCTTTCTTT. Its protein product is CASSTNRGTEAFF.

The chain uses TRBV5-6 and TRBJ1-1; D is undetermined. Germline CDR1 is SGHDT and CDR2 is YYEEEE. The CDR3 loop spans 14 amino acids. Trimming shortened V by 0 bases and J by 1 base, and 7 bases separated the two germline ends. The DNA of the CDR3 is TGTGCCAGCAGCTTGGGGTATCCGAACACTGAAGCTTTCTTT. Its protein is CASSLGYPNTEAFF.

The chain uses TRBV6-5 and TRBJ2-1; TRBD1 aligns across 8 bases. V shed 6 bases and J 1 base; nucleotides not matched to a gene: 5. The CDR3 loop spans 15 amino acids. Per germline, CDR1 MNHEY and CDR2 SVGAGI. The CDR3: CASRPRTGSYNEQFF. The CDR3 DNA sequence: TGTGCCAGCAGGCCTCGGACAGGGTCCTACAATGAGCAGTTCTTC.

The V and J genes are TRBV7-9 and TRBJ2-5; maybe TRBD1 (6 bases). V was pared by 7 bases and J by 5 bases, with 11 bases between. The CDR3 contains 12 residues. The germline CDR1 and CDR2 sequences are SEHNR and FQNEAQ (reference sequence). The CDR3 reads CASTPGDETQYF. In nucleotides, the CDR3 is TGTGCCAGCACACCAGGGGACGAGACCCAGTACTTC.

The CDR3 coding sequence is TGTGCCAGTAGTACTAGCGGGGGCTCCTACGAGCAGTACTTC. Translated, it gives CASSTSGGSYEQYF. The chain is built from TRBV19 and TRBJ2-7, with 10 positions matching TRBD2. V lost 4 bases, J lost 0 bases, and 0 bases stayed unmatched. In germline, CDR1 is LNHDA, CDR2 SQIVND (reference sequence). This CDR3 has 14 residues.

This chain uses TRBV11-2 with TRBJ2-3; 9 nucleotides match TRBD2. CDR3 length: 16 amino acids. CDR1 is SGHAT and CDR2 is FQNNGV in the germline V gene. V gave up 3 bases and J gave up 2 bases; unmatched junction bases: 6. CDR3 in amino acids: CASSLRAGGNTDTQYF. The CDR3 coding sequence is TGTGCCAGCAGCTTGAGAGCGGGGGGAAACACAGATACGCAGTATTTT.

The V gene is TRBV19, the J gene TRBJ1-2, with D unclear. CDR1 is LNHDA and CDR2 is SQIVND in the germline V gene (reference sequence). V lost 10 bases, J lost 3 bases, and 6 bases lay in between. The CDR3 sequence is 10 residues long. The CDR3 protein is CATMHYGYTF. DNA of the CDR3: TGTGCCACGATGCACTATGGCTACACCTTC.

J is TRBJ2-7 and V is TRBV28; TRBD1 agrees at 8 bases. Germline V gene lookup returns CDR1 MDHEN and CDR2 SYDVKM. V trimming: 8 bases; J trimming: 3 bases; junction bases outside the gene matches: 6. CDR3 size: 13 residues. The CDR3 DNA reads as TGTGCCAGCGGACCGGGACAGGTCTACGAGCAGTACTTC. Residues: CASGPGQVYEQYF. Variable domain in full (rest from reference TRBV28 and TRBJ2-7): DVKVTQSSRYLVKRTGEKVFLECVQDMDHENMFWYRQDPGLGLRLIYFSYDVKMKEKGDIPEGYSVSREKKERFSLILESASTNQTSMYLCASGPGQVYEQYFGPGTRLTVT.

This sequence joins TRBV16 and TRBJ1-5; 9 bases match TRBD1. V shed 6 bases and J 5 bases; nucleotides not matched to a gene: 2. CDR1 KGHSY and CDR2 FQNENV come from the germline V gene. This CDR3 contains 13 residues. CDR3 in DNA: TGTGCCAGCAGTTGGACAGGGGATCAGCCCCAGCATTTT. Translating it yields CASSWTGDQPQHF.

This rearrangement joins TRBV6-6 to TRBJ1-1; D is undetermined. The CDR3 has 14 residues. The V end was cut by 2 bases, the J end by 2 bases, with 9 bases between. Germline V lookup: CDR1 MNHNY, CDR2 SVGAGI (reference sequence). The CDR3 nucleotides are TGTGCCAGCAGTTACCGGGCAGACAACACTGAAGCTTTCTTT. Translation gives CASSYRADNTEAFF.

This clone came up once. The chain has TRBV6-1 and TRBJ2-2; D unclear. The germline gives CDR1 MNHNS, CDR2 SASEGT. CDR3 length: 15 residues. The germline V and J ends were trimmed by 2 bases and 1 base, with 8 bases remaining between them. In DNA form, the CDR3 reads TGTGCCAGCAGTGAAATCAGCTTGAACACCGGGGAGCTGTTTTTT. Translating gives CASSEISLNTGELFF.

This chain connects TRBV15 to TRBJ2-5, with D possibly being TRBD1 or TRBD2 (5 bases each). Trimming cost V 0 bases and J 1 base, with 9 bases left between them. CDR3 length: 15 amino acids. Germline CDR1 and CDR2: LNHNV and YYDKDF (reference sequence). The CDR3 coding sequence is TGTGCCACCAGCAGAGATAAGGGGACCCAAGAGACCCAGTACTTC. Translation: CATSRDKGTQETQYF.

The CDR3 spells CASTEGKFTSGGRDTQYF. In DNA, the CDR3 is TGTGCCAGCACCGAGGGGAAGTTTACTAGCGGGGGAAGAGATACGCAGTATTTT. The V gene is TRBV9, the J gene TRBJ2-3; 11 nucleotides line up with TRBD2. Germline assignment: CDR1 SGDLS and CDR2 YYNGEE. J lost 5 bases, V lost 6 bases, and 17 bases had no gene match. The CDR3 consists of 18 residues.

The chain couples TRBV13 to TRBJ2-6; 15 bases line up with TRBD2. The germline gives CDR1 PRHDT, CDR2 FYEKMQ (reference sequence). Trimming cost V 2 bases and J 8 bases; bases outside gene matches: 10. The CDR3 sequence is 19 residues long. The CDR3 nucleotides read TGTGCCAGCAGCTTACTGAAGGGACTAGCGGGGGGTGGCCCCAACGTCCTGACTTTC. Its protein is CASSLLKGLAGGGPNVLTF.

V gene TRBV7-8 combines with J gene TRBJ1-2, with D perhaps matching TRBD1 (6 bases). The germline gives CDR1 SGHVS, CDR2 FQNEAQ. The CDR3 has 15 residues. The V gene lost 2 bases and the J gene lost 1 base, with 11 bases spanning the gap. This CDR3 reads CASSLSTGNNYGYTF. The CDR3 DNA follows: TGTGCCAGCAGCTTAAGTACAGGGAATAACTATGGCTACACCTTC.